This entry concerns a single T cell receptor (beta chain). Its antigen is unknown. The assay was immunoSEQ multiplex PCR, and TCRdb's table has in-frame clones only and misses some. The sample shows about 120,000 clones, about 93% of them seen only once. The entry originates in a study of graft-versus-host responses after intestinal transplantation. For the study at large: Once they had received anti-thymocyte globulin induction, all recipients took tacrolimus and steroids for approximately 3 years.

Trimming pared 2 bases from V and 4 bases from J, leaving 11 bases between. Germline-derived CDR1 and CDR2 are SEHNR and FQNEAQ (reference sequence). The CDR3 runs to 14 residues. The chain uses TRBV7-9 and TRBJ2-5; possibly TRBD1 or TRBD2 for D (6 bases each). The receptor was derived from a human donor who received an intestinal transplant. Sequences were derived from unstimulated CD4+ T cells sorted from spleen or lymph node cells, sampled before intestinal transplant. The CDR3 nucleotides are TGTGCCAGCAGCTTATCTTCGGGGGCAGAGACCCAGTACTTC. This translates into CASSLSSGAETQYF.